A selection of T cell receptor beta chains follows, all from one sample in a study of blood T cell repertoires in COVID-19. The table came from immunoSEQ multiplex PCR; TCRdb's copy has only in-frame clones and leaves some out. The sample includes 55,000 to 70,000 clones, about 87% seen only once; the top ten take 6.9%. The sample comprised peripheral blood. These TCRs come from a man between 60 and 75 years old with active or convalescent COVID-19. Both conserved end residues are part of each CDR3. D genes are given only for firm matches. The listing skips clone size in some rows; elsewhere it reads once, few, many or a size class.

j_gene | abundance | v_gene | d_gene | CDR3aa | CDR3nt
TRBJ1-4 | - | TRBV24-1 | - | CATSDPTDSGEKLFF | TGTGCCACCAGTGACCCGACCGACAGTGGCGAAAAACTGTTTTTT
TRBJ1-5 | few | TRBV7-6 | TRBD1 | CASSTKTGVMRNQPQHF | TGTGCCAGCAGCACAAAGACAGGGGTGATGCGCAATCAGCCCCAGCATTTT
TRBJ1-2 | - | TRBV6-5 | - | CASSPPGALPNGYTF | TGTGCCAGCAGTCCTCCTGGGGCTCTCCCCAATGGCTACACCTTC
TRBJ1-5 | - | TRBV6-6 | TRBD1 | CASSRSLTGAHQPQHF | TGTGCCAGCAGTCGATCCCTCACAGGGGCCCATCAGCCCCAGCATTTT
TRBJ1-5 | - | TRBV30 | - | CAWSVTGVQPQHF | TGTGCCTGGAGTGTGACCGGGGTTCAGCCCCAGCATTTT
TRBJ2-1 | - | TRBV3-1/TRBV3-2 | - | CASSEAGINEQFF | TGTGCCAGCAGCGAGGCGGGGATCAATGAGCAGTTCTTC
TRBJ2-3 | - | TRBV5-6 | TRBD1 | CASSLPGQGSPDTQYF | TGTGCCAGCAGCCTCCCGGGACAGGGGTCGCCAGATACGCAGTATTTT
TRBJ2-3 | - | TRBV7-6 | TRBD2 | CASSTLAGAHSTDTQYF | TGTGCCAGCAGCACGTTAGCGGGGGCCCATAGCACAGATACGCAGTATTTT
TRBJ1-4 | few | TRBV5-4 | TRBD1 | CASSLNRGINEKLFF | TGTGCCAGCAGCCTAAACAGGGGAATAAATGAAAAACTGTTTTTT
TRBJ2-1 | - | TRBV9 | - | CASSVGLTGEDNEQFF | TGTGCCAGCAGCGTAGGCCTGACCGGGGAGGACAATGAGCAGTTCTTC
TRBJ2-1 | - | TRBV2 | TRBD1 | CASDSGTGISSYNEQFF | TGTGCCAGCGACTCCGGGACAGGGATTAGCTCCTACAATGAGCAGTTCTTC
TRBJ2-7 | - | TRBV19 | - | CASRGNGRGTYEQYF | TGTGCCAGTAGGGGCAATGGAAGAGGGACCTACGAGCAGTACTTC
TRBJ2-1 | - | TRBV29-1 | TRBD2 | CSARTSGAYNEQFF | TGCAGCGCAAGGACTAGCGGAGCATACAATGAGCAGTTCTTC
TRBJ2-1 | - | TRBV5-4 | TRBD1 | CASTTPGGSSYNEQFF | TGTGCCAGCACAACCCCAGGGGGCTCGTCCTACAATGAGCAGTTCTTC
TRBJ1-1 | - | TRBV4-2 | - | CASSQGGSPNTEAFF | TGTGCCAGCAGCCAAGGGGGCAGTCCGAACACTGAAGCTTTCTTT
TRBJ1-4 | - | TRBV5-1 | - | CASSLVAGAGEKLFF | TGCGCCAGCAGCTTGGTAGCTGGGGCGGGGGAAAAACTGTTTTTT
TRBJ2-5 | - | TRBV4-1 | - | CASSQAALGGYETQYF | TGCGCCAGCAGCCAAGCGGCCCTTGGAGGGTATGAGACCCAGTACTTC
TRBJ2-1 | - | TRBV6-5 | TRBD2 | CASSDRGGGYNEQFF | TGTGCCAGCAGCGACCGGGGGGGCGGTTACAATGAGCAGTTCTTC